The 14 T cell receptor beta chains below come from one sample, sequenced in a study of blood T cell repertoires in COVID-19. Some clones are missing from TCRdb's copy, which holds only in-frame ones; the method was immunoSEQ multiplex PCR. The data contain 250,000 to 350,000 clones, about 90% of them singletons. The sequenced sample consisted of peripheral blood. These receptors all come from a woman aged 25-40 years with COVID-19, enrolled during active disease.

V is TRBV9 and J is TRBJ1-2; TRBD1 matches 9 bases. The V segment lost 4 bases and the J segment 4 bases; nucleotides outside the gene matches: 8. Germline CDR1 is SGDLS and CDR2 is YYNGEE. CDR3 size: 15 residues. For the CDR3, the DNA is TGTGCCAGCAGCCTAGGCGGGACAGGGCCCTATGGCTACACCTTC. It codes for CASSLGGTGPYGYTF.

V is TRBV9 and J is TRBJ1-5; 8 bases are shared with TRBD1. CDR1 is SGDLS, CDR2 YYNGEE, per germline. V gave up 0 bases and J gave up 2 bases; unmatched junction bases: 4. The CDR3 extends over 16 amino acids. The CDR3 DNA reads TGTGCCAGCAGCGTAGGACCGGGACAGGGCAATCAGCCCCAGCATTTT. Translated: CASSVGPGQGNQPQHF.

This chain uses TRBV7-9 with TRBJ2-1; 9 positions agree with TRBD2. CDR3 length: 16 amino acids. Germline lookup yields CDR1 SEHNR and CDR2 FQNEAQ (reference sequence). V lost 5 bases and J lost 6; bases outside the gene matches: 11. The CDR3 DNA is TGTGCCAGCAGCGCCTCGAGACTAGCGGTCCCCAATGAGCAGTTCTTC. Translating gives CASSASRLAVPNEQFF.

The chain joins TRBV27 to TRBJ1-5; D call uncertain. Trimming pared 10 bases from V and 0 bases from J, leaving 19 bases between. This CDR3 is 16 amino acids long. The germline CDR1 and CDR2 sequences are MNHEY and SMNVEV (reference sequence). The CDR3 region has the DNA TGTGCCACCCTATTCCCCCCGGGGAATAGCAATCAGCCCCAGCATTTT. It translates to CATLFPPGNSNQPQHF.

The chain joins TRBV4-2 to TRBJ1-1, with 8 bases that match TRBD1. The germline gives CDR1 LGHNA, CDR2 YNFKEQ. The CDR3 length is 15 residues. The J segment lost 5 bases and the V segment lost 4 bases, leaving 9 bases of the junction unmatched. CDR3 protein: CASSPDQGARTEAFF. The CDR3 coding sequence is TGTGCCAGCAGCCCTGACCAGGGGGCGCGGACTGAAGCTTTCTTT.

This clone showed up just a few times. CDR3 in DNA: TGTGCCTGGAGCGCAGACAGGATCAATCAGCCCCAGCATTTT. Protein sequence: CAWSADRINQPQHF. This chain uses TRBV30 with TRBJ1-5; a possible D gene is TRBD1 (6 bases). CDR1 is GTSNPN, CDR2 SVGIG, per germline (reference sequence). The V end was cut by 3 bases, the J end by 3 bases, with 12 bases between. The CDR3 contains 14 residues.

The CDR3 coding sequence is TGTGCCAGCAGGAAAGAAGGACAGGGGTCCACCCCTGAAGCTTTCTTT. Its protein is CASRKEGQGSTPEAFF. This chain connects TRBV25-1 to TRBJ1-1; 9 positions agree with TRBD1. The CDR3 runs to 16 residues. Germline V CDR1 and CDR2: MGHDK, SYGVNS. The V segment lost 6 bases and the J segment 6 bases; nucleotides outside the gene matches: 14.

This clone was detected only a few times. This chain joins TRBV7-2 and TRBJ2-7; TRBD2 matches at 11 bases. Germline V lookup: CDR1 SGHTA, CDR2 FQGNSA. The ends lost 2 bases at V and 6 bases at J; junction bases unmatched: 9. The CDR3 is 16 residues long. CDR3 sequence reads: CASSLLGTSGSREQYF. CDR3 DNA sequence: TGTGCCAGCAGCTTACTGGGAACTAGCGGGAGTCGCGAGCAGTACTTC.

The chain is built from TRBV30 and TRBJ2-5; D is unresolved. The CDR3 consists of 15 residues. In germline, CDR1 is GTSNPN, CDR2 SVGIG (reference sequence). Trimming shortened V by 0 bases and J by 5 bases, and 16 bases separated the two germline ends. The CDR3 loop reads CAWSVTNSLSETQYF. Written as DNA, the CDR3 is TGTGCCTGGAGTGTAACAAACAGCCTGAGCGAGACCCAGTACTTC.

This clone was recorded only once. The chain is built from TRBV30 and TRBJ1-6; TRBD1 matches 8 bases. Germline-derived CDR1 and CDR2 are GTSNPN and SVGIG (reference sequence). The CDR3 contains 14 residues. The J segment lost 8 bases and the V segment lost 1 base, leaving 4 bases of the junction unmatched. The CDR3 is CAWSADRVDSPLHF. CDR3 DNA sequence: TGTGCCTGGAGTGCGGACAGGGTTGATTCACCCCTCCACTTT. The full variable domain, in which reference TRBV30 and TRBJ1-6 provide the parts outside the CDR3, is SQTIHQWPATLVQPVGSPLSLECTVEGTSNPNLYWYRQAAGRGLQLLFYSVGIGQISSEVPQNLSASRPQDRQFILSSKKLLLSDSGFYLCAWSADRVDSPLHFGNGTRLTVT.

The J gene is TRBJ1-3, the V gene TRBV7-9; D perhaps matches TRBD1 (6 bases). The germline gives CDR1 SEHNR, CDR2 FQNEAQ (reference sequence). This CDR3 comprises 15 residues. V lost 2 bases and J lost 4, with 12 bases in between. This CDR3 is CASSLPPGVGNTIYF. The DNA for the CDR3 is TGTGCCAGCAGCTTACCTCCAGGGGTGGGAAACACCATATATTTT. The full variable domain, rest sourced from reference TRBV7-9 and TRBJ1-3, is DTGVSQNPRHKITKRGQNVTFRCDPISEHNRLYWYRQTLGQGPEFLTYFQNEAQLEKSRLLSDRFSAERPKGSFSTLEIQRTEQGDSAMYLCASSLPPGVGNTIYFGEGSWLTVV.

Regarding this clone: The same CDR3 arises from other DNA sequences in this sample as well. This chain joins TRBV5-5 and TRBJ1-5, with 7 bases that match TRBD1. Germline assignment: CDR1 SGHKS and CDR2 YYEKEE (reference sequence). The CDR3 has 14 amino acids. The V segment lost 4 bases and the J segment 4 bases; nucleotides outside the gene matches: 5. The CDR3 DNA is TGTGCCAGCAGCCTCGGGACAGTAAATCAGCCCCAGCATTTT. Translated, it gives CASSLGTVNQPQHF.

V gene TRBV7-2 combines with J gene TRBJ2-7; the match to TRBD2 covers 13 bases. Trimming at V came to 4 bases and at J to 3 bases, leaving 6 bases not matched to a gene. Germline V gene lookup returns CDR1 SGHTA and CDR2 FQGNSA. The CDR3 is 16 residues long. The CDR3 spells CASSSSWTSGSYEQYF. DNA for the CDR3: TGTGCCAGCAGCTCCTCTTGGACTAGCGGGAGCTACGAGCAGTACTTC.

A few counts support this clone. J is TRBJ1-5 and V is TRBV10-2; 7 nucleotides align to TRBD1. The CDR3 contains 13 residues. V lost 6 bases to trimming and J lost 3 bases; unmatched junction nucleotides: 2. Germline V CDR1 and CDR2: WSHSY, SAAADI. The CDR3 is CASRGGVNQPQHF. CDR3 bases: TGCGCCAGCAGAGGGGGCGTCAATCAGCCCCAGCATTTT.